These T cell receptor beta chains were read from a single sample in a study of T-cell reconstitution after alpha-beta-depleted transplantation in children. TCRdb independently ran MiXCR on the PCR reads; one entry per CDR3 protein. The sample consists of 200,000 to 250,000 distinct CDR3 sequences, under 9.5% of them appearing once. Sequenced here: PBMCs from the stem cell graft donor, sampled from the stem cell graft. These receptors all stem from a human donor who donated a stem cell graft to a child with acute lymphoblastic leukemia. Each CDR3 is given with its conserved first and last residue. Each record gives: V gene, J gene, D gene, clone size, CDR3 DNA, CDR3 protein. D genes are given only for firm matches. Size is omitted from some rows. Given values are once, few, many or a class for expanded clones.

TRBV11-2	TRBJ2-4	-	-	TGTGCCAGCAGCTTAGATGGGGGGGCGGACGGGCACTTC	CASSLDGGADGHF
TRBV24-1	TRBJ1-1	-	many	TGTGCCACCAGTGATATACAGGATCAGAACACTGAAGCTTTCTTT	CATSDIQDQNTEAFF
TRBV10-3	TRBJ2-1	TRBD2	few	TGTGCCGTCTGGACTAGCGGGGACAGCTCCTACAATGAGCAGTTCTTC	CAVWTSGDSSYNEQFF
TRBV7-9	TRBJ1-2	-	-	TGTGCCAGCAGCTCCAGCGGGGGGATGATTCACGGCTACACCTTC	CASSSSGGMIHGYTF
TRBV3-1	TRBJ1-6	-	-	TGTGCCAGCAGTCCAGGGGCCGTAGCGGATTCACCCCTCCACTTT	CASSPGAVADSPLHF
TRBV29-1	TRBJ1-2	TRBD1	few	TGCAGCGTTGACCAGGGGGGATACACCTTC	CSVDQGGYTF
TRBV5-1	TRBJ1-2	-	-	TGCGCCAGCAGCTATGGGGGAGAAGCCAGCTACACCTTC	CASSYGGEASYTF
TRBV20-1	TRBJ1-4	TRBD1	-	TGCAGTGCTAGTACAGGGGGGTCGAAAAATGAAAAACTGTTTTTT	CSASTGGSKNEKLFF
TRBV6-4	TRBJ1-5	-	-	TGTGCCAGCAGTGCCAGGGGCAATCAGCCCCAGCATTTT	CASSARGNQPQHF
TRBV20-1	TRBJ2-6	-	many	TGCAGTGCTATCGGGGGATCTGGGGCCAACGTCCTGACTTTC	CSAIGGSGANVLTF
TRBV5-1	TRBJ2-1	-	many	TGCGCCAGCAGCTTGGAGTCACTCTACAATGAGCAGTTCTTC	CASSLESLYNEQFF
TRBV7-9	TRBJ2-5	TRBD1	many	TGTGCCAGCACCCTCGACAGGGTTCTTGTAGAGACCCAGTACTTC	CASTLDRVLVETQYF
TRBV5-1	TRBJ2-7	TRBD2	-	TGCGCCAGCAGACGACTAGCGGGGGCCTACGAGCAGTACTTC	CASRRLAGAYEQYF
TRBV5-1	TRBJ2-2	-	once	TGCGCCAGCAGCTTGTTTGCAATGACGAACACCGGGGAGCTGTTTTTT	CASSLFAMTNTGELFF
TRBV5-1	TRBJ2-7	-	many	TGCGCCAGCAGCTTTCATCAGGATTCCTACGAGCAGTACTTC	CASSFHQDSYEQYF
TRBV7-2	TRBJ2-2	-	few	TGTGCCAGCAGCTTAGTAGAATTGGCCGGGGAGCTGTTTTTT	CASSLVELAGELFF